These 10 T cell receptor beta chains were all obtained from the same sample, sequenced in a study of cytomegalovirus exposure and HLA in healthy donors. Only in-frame clones appear in the TCRdb table, and some are missing; sequencing was by immunoSEQ multiplex PCR. The sample shows under 300,000 clones, almost 90% of them seen only once. The sequenced sample consisted of PBMCs. The source is a woman younger than 30 in good health and CMV-seronegative.

The chain uses TRBV6-5 and TRBJ1-1, with 7 bases aligning to TRBD1. Germline V gene lookup returns CDR1 MNHEY and CDR2 SVGAGI. J lost 6 bases, V lost 6 bases, and 10 bases had no gene match. CDR3 size: 14 residues. The CDR3: CASRTRGLAPEAFF. The CDR3 DNA is TGTGCCAGCAGAACCAGGGGGTTGGCCCCTGAAGCTTTCTTT.

V usage is TRBV5-1 and J usage is TRBJ1-2; D ambiguous. Trimming cost V 0 bases and J 5 bases, with 11 bases left between them. This CDR3 is 14 amino acids long. Per germline, CDR1 SGHRS and CDR2 YFSETQ. Written as DNA, the CDR3 is TGCGCCAGCAGCTTGGAGAATACTATTTATGGCTACACCTTC. Translated, it gives CASSLENTIYGYTF.

This clone was found once. The J gene is TRBJ1-5, the V gene TRBV19; D gene unclear. Germline-derived CDR1 and CDR2 are LNHDA and SQIVND (reference sequence). Trimming took 2 bases from V and 1 from J, leaving 18 bases between them. This CDR3 region has 18 residues. CDR3 bases: TGTGCCAGTAGTATATCGATCGGTAAACTGGGCAGCAATCAGCCCCAGCATTTT. Translating gives CASSISIGKLGSNQPQHF.

V gene TRBV6-1 combines with J gene TRBJ1-2; 8 bases map to TRBD1. Trimming took 1 base from V and 8 from J; bases not matched to a gene: 3. Germline V gives CDR1 MNHNS, CDR2 SASEGT. The CDR3 spans 13 residues. CDR3 in DNA: TGTGCCAGCAGTGAAGGGACAGGGTACGGCTACACCTTC. It encodes CASSEGTGYGYTF.

The chain combines TRBV19 with TRBJ2-2; 7 nucleotides agree with TRBD1. This CDR3 spans 13 amino acids. J was trimmed by 6 bases and V by 5 bases; bases with no gene match: 3. The germline CDR1 and CDR2 sequences are LNHDA and SQIVND (reference sequence). CDR3 amino acids: CASSVQGPGELFF. CDR3 DNA: TGTGCCAGTAGTGTACAGGGGCCCGGGGAGCTGTTTTTT. Supplemented by reference TRBV19 and TRBJ2-2, the full variable domain reads DGGITQSPKYLFRKEGQNVTLSCEQNLNHDAMYWYRQDPGQGLRLIYYSQIVNDFQKGDIAEGYSVSREKKESFPLTVTSAQKNPTAFYLCASSVQGPGELFFGEGSRLTVL.

V usage is TRBV4-1 and J usage is TRBJ2-1; TRBD2 matches 8 bases. This CDR3 is built from 13 residues. V gave up 7 bases and J gave up 4 bases; unmatched junction bases: 3. CDR1 MGHRA and CDR2 YSYEKL come from the germline V gene. CDR3 bases: TGCGCCAGCACAGCGGGGGCATACAATGAGCAGTTCTTC. Protein: CASTAGAYNEQFF.

The chain recombines TRBV10-3 with TRBJ2-4; D unresolved. Trimming stripped 0 bases from V and 0 bases from J, with 12 bases between. Germline CDR1 reads ENHRY; CDR2 reads SYGVKD. CDR3 length: 17 residues. CDR3 sequence reads: CAISESSLRLAKNIQYF. As DNA, the CDR3 is TGTGCCATCAGTGAGTCGTCGCTACGTCTAGCCAAAAACATTCAGTACTTC.

This chain connects TRBV2 to TRBJ1-5; a weak D match, TRBD1 (6 bases). The CDR3 loop spans 14 amino acids. Germline CDR1 reads SNHLY; CDR2 reads FYNNEI. V shed 8 bases and J shed 1 base, with 12 bases lying between them. CDR3 nucleotide sequence: TGTGCCAGCCTTGGGGGGGCGAGCAATCAGCCCCAGCATTTT. Translation gives CASLGGASNQPQHF.

V and J are TRBV11-2 and TRBJ2-5; the match to TRBD1 covers 8 bases. The CDR3 totals 16 residues. Germline V CDR1 and CDR2: SGHAT, FQNNGV. Unmatched junction bases numbered 15, after V lost 5 bases and J lost 7 bases. As DNA, the CDR3 is TGTGCCAGCAGCCAAGGGACCCCAGGACAGGGAGCGACCCAGTACTTC. It codes for CASSQGTPGQGATQYF.

The chain links TRBV18 to TRBJ2-1; 10 positions match TRBD2. The CDR3 runs 16 residues. CDR1 is KGHSH, CDR2 LQKENI, per germline. V shed 1 base, J shed 4 bases, and the junction held 4 bases outside the gene matches. The CDR3 spells CASSPLLAGVYNEQFF. CDR3 sequence (DNA): TGTGCCAGCTCACCACTGCTAGCGGGGGTTTACAATGAGCAGTTCTTC.